The clone carrying this T cell receptor (beta chain) showed up just a few times. This sample was taken from a study of blood T cell repertoires in COVID-19. Study information: Material from acute and convalescent COVID-19 was sourced from the United States, Italy and Spain.

The CDR3 covers 14 residues. CDR1 SGHNT and CDR2 YYREEE come from the germline V gene (reference sequence). Germline trimming cut 2 bases from V and 0 bases from J; bases unmatched to any gene: 0. As processed by the authors: Estimation of nucleated cell counts relied on the amplification of reference gene primers. This table comes from immunoSEQ multiplex PCR, and its TCRdb copy is limited to in-frame clones, with some not included. V, J and clone size were drawn from that table, and D and trimming were deduced from the DNA. The sample records over 100,000 clones, about 80% being singletons. Sequenced: peripheral blood. V is TRBV5-4 and J is TRBJ2-3, with 7 bases that match TRBD2. This receptor was obtained from a woman of 80 years or more with acute or convalescent COVID-19. This chain's CDR3 is CASSFSGSTDTQYF. CDR3 coding DNA: TGTGCCAGCAGCTTTAGCGGGAGCACAGATACGCAGTATTTT.